These 32 T cell receptor beta chains were sequenced from one sample in a study of T cells in Graves' hyperthyroidism and ophthalmopathy. Using RNA transcripts as the source, TCR beta CDR3 regions were amplified. HTBI primers were employed in a first-round RT-PCR of the TCR CDR3. TCRdb re-derived calls from the multiplex PCR reads in MiXCR, one entry per CDR3 protein. The table includes hundreds of thousands of distinct CDR3 sequences, approximately 13% detected once. Sequencing was carried out using blood. These receptors came from a woman in her 30s with Graves' hyperthyroidism that later progressed to Graves' ophthalmopathy.

This clonotype was found many times. V is TRBV28 and J is TRBJ2-1, with D tentatively TRBD2 (6 bases). The CDR3 is made up of 12 amino acids. CDR1 is MDHEN, CDR2 SYDVKM, per germline. V lost 1 base and J lost 13, with 11 bases in between. The CDR3 protein is CASSLLAEGQFF. Here the CDR3 DNA reads TGTGCCAGCAGTTTATTAGCGGAAGGCCAGTTCTTC.

The chain carries TRBV20-1 and TRBJ1-4; 7 positions agree with TRBD1. V shed 4 bases and J 6 bases; nucleotides not matched to a gene: 11. The length of the CDR3 is 15 residues. The germline V gene encodes CDR1 DFQATT and CDR2 SNEGSKA (reference sequence). DNA for the CDR3: TGCAGTGCTAAGGATCGGCGAGGGGGCGATGAAAAACTGTTTTTT. Residues: CSAKDRRGGDEKLFF.

This clonotype has more than one count but fewer than ten. The chain has TRBV6-1 and TRBJ2-1, with 10 bases identical to TRBD2. Trimming at V came to 6 bases and at J to 10 bases, leaving 12 bases not matched to a gene. In germline, CDR1 is MNHNS, CDR2 SASEGT. CDR3 length: 15 residues. The CDR3 spells CASRPAGTSVEEQFF. The CDR3 DNA reads as TGTGCCAGCAGACCCGCCGGGACTAGCGTCGAGGAGCAGTTCTTC.

On this clonotype: A much larger clone differs by one base, so this may be a read error. CDR3 nucleotides: TGTGCCAGGAAGTGGGGGAATCAGCCCCAGCATTTT. Protein product: CARKWGNQPQHF. The chain links TRBV27 to TRBJ1-5; tentative D call: TRBD1 (5 bases). The CDR3 sequence is 12 residues long. V lost 9 bases and J 4 bases, leaving 10 bases between the germline ends. Germline CDR1 is MNHEY and CDR2 is SMNVEV (reference sequence).

This clonotype was picked up many times. The chain's CDR3 is CASRLSGNTIYF. CDR3 DNA: TGTGCCAGCAGACTCTCTGGAAACACCATATATTTT. J is TRBJ1-3 and V is TRBV12-3 or TRBV12-4; D unresolved. V was pared by 6 bases and J by 0 bases, with 3 bases between. This CDR3 contains 12 residues.

This clonotype was counted ten times or more. This chain uses TRBV6-2 or TRBV6-3 with TRBJ2-1, with 11 bases aligning to TRBD2. The V gene end was trimmed by 6 bases and the J gene end by 0 bases; junction bases not matched to a gene: 4. Germline-derived CDR1 and CDR2 are MNHEY and SVGEGT. The CDR3 totals 16 residues. CDR3 nucleotide sequence: TGTGCCAGCAGCCGCACTAGCGGGGGCTCCTACAATGAGCAGTTCTTC. This codes for CASSRTSGGSYNEQFF.

This chain connects TRBV6-5 to TRBJ1-5; TRBD1 agrees at 7 bases. The CDR3 is made up of 16 amino acids. Trimming cost V 4 bases and J 2 bases; bases outside gene matches: 8. Germline CDR1 and CDR2: MNHEY and SVGAGI. In DNA form, the CDR3 reads TGTGCCAGCAGTTCTACCCAGGGGGGACGCAATCAGCCCCAGCATTTT. Translating it yields CASSSTQGGRNQPQHF.

The CDR3: CSARIKPDWRSSYNEQFF. In DNA form, the CDR3 reads TGCAGTGCTAGGATCAAACCTGACTGGAGGAGCTCCTACAATGAGCAGTTCTTC. V usage is TRBV20-1 and J usage is TRBJ2-1; D perhaps matches TRBD2 (5 bases). Trimming took off 3 bases at V and 0 bases at J, with 21 bases between the two ends. Germline lookup yields CDR1 DFQATT and CDR2 SNEGSKA (reference sequence). There are 18 residues in the CDR3.

At least ten counts were recorded for this clonotype. The V and J genes are TRBV6-2 or TRBV6-3 and TRBJ2-3, with 7 bases lining up with TRBD1. The V gene end was trimmed by 2 bases and the J gene end by 4 bases; junction bases not matched to a gene: 3. CDR3 length equals 14 residues. Germline CDR1 is MNHEY and CDR2 is SVGEGT. CDR3 region: CASSYAQGSDTQYF. The CDR3 DNA reads as TGTGCCAGCAGTTACGCACAGGGGTCAGATACGCAGTATTTT.

The V and J genes are TRBV6-5 and TRBJ2-7; 7 nucleotides line up with TRBD1. Trimming took 2 bases from V and 3 from J; bases not matched to a gene: 4. Germline V gene sequence: CDR1 MNHEY, CDR2 SVGAGI. This CDR3 contains 14 residues. CDR3: CASSYRQGYYEQYF. For the CDR3, the DNA is TGTGCCAGCAGTTACCGACAGGGATACTACGAGCAGTACTTC.

This clonotype was detected a few times. DNA of the CDR3: TGTGCCAGCAGTCCCCTGGGCAGGTCGAGCTCCTACGAGCAGTACTTC. This encodes CASSPLGRSSSYEQYF. This chain connects TRBV9 to TRBJ2-7; no firm D call. Germline loops: CDR1 SGDLS, CDR2 YYNGEE. The V end lost 5 bases, the J end lost 0 bases, and 18 bases lay between the germline ends. The CDR3 length is 16 residues.

This clonotype turned up a few times. This sequence joins TRBV30 and TRBJ1-5; D is undetermined. Trimming cost V 1 base and J 11 bases, with 15 bases left between them. CDR1 GTSNPN and CDR2 SVGIG come from the germline V gene (reference sequence). The CDR3 is 13 amino acids. The CDR3 region has the DNA TGTGCCTGGAGTGCCTCGTCTGGAGGTTCCCAGCATTTT. It translates to CAWSASSGGSQHF.

As regards this clonotype: Being one base from a much bigger clone, this may be a read error. V and J are TRBV4-1 and TRBJ1-1, with no clear D. The germline V and J ends were trimmed by 1 base and 4 bases, with 10 bases remaining between them. The V gene's germline CDR1 is MGHRA and CDR2 YSYEKL. The CDR3 runs to 14 residues. This CDR3 is CASSQGWMSTEAFF. In DNA, the CDR3 is TGCGCCAGCAGCCAAGGTTGGATGAGCACTGAAGCTTTCTTT.

V and J are TRBV28 and TRBJ2-7; no definite D call. The germline V and J ends were trimmed by 4 bases and 4 bases, with 26 bases remaining between them. Per the germline V gene, CDR1 is MDHEN and CDR2 is SYDVKM. This CDR3 comprises 18 residues. This CDR3 reads CASSSPLNDIPAGYEQYF. As DNA, the CDR3 is TGTGCCAGCAGTTCCCCTCTAAACGACATACCGGCCGGATACGAGCAGTACTTC.

This clonotype was recorded many times. The chain employs TRBV18 and TRBJ1-5; D is uncertain. The germline V and J ends were trimmed by 0 bases and 9 bases, with 12 bases remaining between them. This CDR3 has 14 amino acids. CDR1 is KGHSH, CDR2 LQKENI, per germline. CDR3: CASSPPGFVMPQHF. The CDR3 DNA follows: TGTGCCAGCTCACCACCGGGATTCGTGATGCCCCAGCATTTT.

For this clonotype: A single base separates this from a much larger clone, so it may be a read error. The J gene is TRBJ2-6, the V gene TRBV6-1; D might be TRBD2 (6 bases). Trimming shortened V by 7 bases and J by 0 bases, and 16 bases separated the two germline ends. Germline CDR1 reads MNHNS; CDR2 reads SASEGT. This CDR3 contains 17 residues. For the CDR3, the DNA is TGTGCCAGCAACCGACTAGTGGGGAACTCTGGGGCCAACGTCCTGACTTTC. Protein product: CASNRLVGNSGANVLTF.

This clonotype was detected ten times or more. V usage is TRBV20-1 and J usage is TRBJ2-1, with D unresolved. Germline values: CDR1 DFQATT, CDR2 SNEGSKA (reference sequence). The CDR3 runs 13 residues. V was shortened by 3 bases and J by 8 bases, with 14 bases between the two germline ends. DNA for the CDR3: TGCAGTGCTAGTGTTCGGGCCTGGGATGAGCAGTTCTTC. It yields the protein CSASVRAWDEQFF.

This clonotype came up many times. V gene TRBV10-3 combines with J gene TRBJ1-2, with a possible D match to TRBD1 (6 bases). This CDR3 contains 13 residues. V was shortened by 10 bases and J by 4 bases, with 16 bases between the two germline ends. The germline CDR1 and CDR2 sequences are ENHRY and SYGVKD. The CDR3 coding sequence is TGTGCCACCCGTCCCGAGGACAGCTATGGCTACACCTTC. Residues: CATRPEDSYGYTF.

This clonotype was counted at least ten times. The chain recombines TRBV11-2 with TRBJ1-1; D possibly corresponds to TRBD1 (5 bases). The V and J ends lost 3 bases and 6 bases respectively, with 17 bases between them. CDR3 length equals 15 residues. Germline lookup yields CDR1 SGHAT and CDR2 FQNNGV. The CDR3 protein is CASSFGTSGGSEAFF. For the CDR3, the DNA is TGTGCCAGCAGCTTCGGGACTAGTGGAGGCTCTGAAGCTTTCTTT.

The CDR3 nucleotides read TGCGCCAGCAGCCAACCGGCAGGGGGCGCCTACAATGAGCAGTTCTTC. Translation: CASSQPAGGAYNEQFF. The rearrangement uses TRBV4-1 and TRBJ2-1; 8 nucleotides align to TRBD1. The length of the CDR3 is 16 residues. Germline V gene sequence: CDR1 MGHRA, CDR2 YSYEKL. J was trimmed by 2 bases and V by 2 bases; bases with no gene match: 5.

This clonotype was seen at least ten times. This sequence joins TRBV18 and TRBJ2-3; D is perhaps TRBD2 (6 bases). Trimming cost V 3 bases and J 2 bases, with 15 bases left between them. The CDR3 is made up of 16 amino acids. The germline V gene encodes CDR1 KGHSH and CDR2 LQKENI. CDR3 nucleotides: TGTGCCAGCTCACCGCTTACTAGCAGTCTCACAGATACGCAGTATTTT. Its protein is CASSPLTSSLTDTQYF.

There are a few counts of this clonotype. A much larger clone sits a single nucleotide away, making a read error possible. The chain uses TRBV7-2 and TRBJ2-5, with 8 positions matching TRBD1. Germline V gene data show CDR1 as SGHTA and CDR2 as FQGNSA. This CDR3 is 15 amino acids long. Here the CDR3 reads CANSTRTGPQETQYF. For the CDR3, the DNA is TGTGCCAACAGCACCAGGACAGGGCCCCAAGAGACCCAGTACTTC.

This clonotype was seen ten or more times. V and J are TRBV20-1 and TRBJ1-1, with D maybe TRBD1 (5 bases). The germline V and J ends were trimmed by 2 bases and 0 bases, with 7 bases remaining between them. Germline-derived CDR1 and CDR2 are DFQATT and SNEGSKA (reference sequence). The CDR3 runs 13 residues. For the CDR3, the DNA is TGCAGTGCTAGACGAGGGGTGAACACTGAAGCTTTCTTT. This codes for CSARRGVNTEAFF.

This clonotype has a count of ten or more. The chain carries TRBV2 and TRBJ1-4; D perhaps matches TRBD1 (5 bases). This CDR3 is 12 amino acids long. The V end lost 10 bases, the J end lost 5 bases, and 11 bases lay between the germline ends. The germline V gene has CDR1 SNHLY and CDR2 FYNNEI. The CDR3 DNA sequence: TGTGCCACTGGGACTCGAAATGAAAAACTGTTTTTT. This gives the protein CATGTRNEKLFF.

This clonotype was counted ten times or more. The rearrangement links TRBV7-9 to TRBJ1-1, with 8 bases identical to TRBD1. The CDR3 contains 15 residues. V lost 10 bases, J lost 3 bases, and 13 bases stayed unmatched. Germline loops: CDR1 SEHNR, CDR2 FQNEAQ (reference sequence). The CDR3 nucleotides are TGTGCCATCAGGGGGCGAGACGGAGCGGACACTGAAGCTTTCTTT. It yields the protein CAIRGRDGADTEAFF.

This clonotype was seen many times. The V gene is TRBV7-9, the J gene TRBJ1-1; D is undetermined. V lost 3 bases and J lost 2, with 16 bases in between. This CDR3 spans 16 amino acids. Germline CDR1 SEHNR, CDR2 FQNEAQ (reference sequence). The CDR3 region is CASSFSQTPRNTEAFF. The CDR3, as DNA: TGTGCCAGCAGCTTTTCCCAGACCCCCAGAAACACTGAAGCTTTCTTT.

This clonotype was counted many times. The V call is TRBV2, the J call TRBJ1-5; D unresolved. V was pared by 6 bases and J by 9 bases, with 12 bases between. The germline V gene encodes CDR1 SNHLY and CDR2 FYNNEI. The CDR3 covers 12 residues. CDR3: CASRYSGAPQHF. The CDR3 region has the DNA TGTGCCAGCAGATACAGTGGTGCGCCCCAGCATTTT.

The sample holds many counts of this clonotype. This chain joins TRBV7-9 and TRBJ2-7; D is possibly TRBD2 (6 bases). This CDR3 contains 13 residues. The germline gives CDR1 SEHNR, CDR2 FQNEAQ (reference sequence). The ends were cut back, 5 bases at V and 5 bases at J, with 13 bases in the middle. CDR3 nucleotides: TGTGCCAGCAGCCGGACTATGCCCCACGAGCAGTACTTC. This codes for CASSRTMPHEQYF. Supplemented by reference TRBV7-9 and TRBJ2-7, the full variable domain reads DTGVSQNPRHKITKRGQNVTFRCDPISEHNRLYWYRQTLGQGPEFLTYFQNEAQLEKSRLLSDRFSAERPKGSFSTLEIQRTEQGDSAMYLCASSRTMPHEQYFGPGTRLTVT.

This clonotype has at least ten counts. The chain joins TRBV12-3 or TRBV12-4 to TRBJ1-3, with unresolved D. V lost 2 bases, J lost 0 bases, and 20 bases lay in between. This CDR3 has 19 amino acids. The CDR3 sequence is CASSLTLRLGKRSGNTIYF. The CDR3 DNA reads as TGTGCCAGCAGTTTAACGTTGAGGCTCGGCAAACGCTCTGGAAACACCATATATTTT.

The sample holds a few counts of this clonotype. The V gene is TRBV30, the J gene TRBJ2-5, with D unclear. In germline, CDR1 is GTSNPN, CDR2 SVGIG (reference sequence). V was pared by 0 bases and J by 9 bases, with 14 bases between. This CDR3 is built from 13 residues. CDR3 in DNA: TGTGCCTGGAGTGTATTTCCCCTATTCTCCCAGTACTTC. Translating it yields CAWSVFPLFSQYF.

This clonotype was detected many times. The chain combines TRBV28 with TRBJ2-5, with 9 positions matching TRBD1. CDR1 MDHEN and CDR2 SYDVKM come from the germline V gene. The ends lost 6 bases at V and 2 bases at J; junction bases unmatched: 7. CDR3 length: 15 amino acids. The DNA for the CDR3 is TGTGCCAGCAGACCAGGGACAGGGCTACAAGAGACCCAGTACTTC. Its protein product is CASRPGTGLQETQYF.

This clonotype has more than one count but fewer than ten. This sequence joins TRBV20-1 and TRBJ1-1, with D unresolved. With 4 bases removed from V and 4 bases from J, the gap between germline ends came to 13 bases. From germline, CDR1 is DFQATT and CDR2 SNEGSKA (reference sequence). This CDR3 is 13 amino acids long. This CDR3 reads CSAITYGLTEAFF. CDR3 nucleotide sequence: TGCAGTGCTATCACTTACGGACTCACTGAAGCTTTCTTT.